This T cell receptor (beta chain) was captured in a study of T cells in localized non-small cell lung cancer (dated by TCRdb to the early 2020s). As for the study more broadly: Comparing tumors with uninvolved tumor-adjacent lungs, the study looked at the T cell repertoires of 200 to 250 patients with early-stage NSCLC. The cohort comprised roughly 230 treatment-naïve NSCLC patients with resected, localized lung tumors. A mean age of roughly 64 years was recorded for the NSCLC patients, of whom 120 to 150 were male and about 100 were female. Study-wide conclusions, independent of this receptor: Because the study design was exploratory, TCR variables were selected using unadjusted p-values without false-discovery rate correction. A median of approximately 55 of the top 100 tumor clones were detected in paired uninvolved adjacent lung, and 28 of these tumor clones were also found among the top 100 clones of the paired uninvolved adjacent lung. Longer overall survival was associated with higher T cell density in blood, whereas shorter survival was associated with higher clonality in adjacent lung. Uninvolved tumor-adjacent lung showed the highest T cell clonality, higher than tumor, which suggests more focused antigenic responses in the uninvolved tumor-adjacent lung. Because multi-region tumor sequencing was not performed, intratumor heterogeneity could not be ruled out.

Trimming removed 7 bases from V and 3 bases from J; the gene matches leave 10 bases unexplained. The CDR3, cysteine through phenylalanine, is 15 amino acids long. Of all the DNA, just the CDR3 is kept, 45 bases in frame from base 1. Sequences MDHEN (CDR1) and SYDVKM (CDR2) are obtained from the germline V gene. The immunoSEQ Assay was used to sequence TCR beta CDR3 regions from DNA. The published analysis was carried out like this. T cell density was computed as TCR beta template counts normalized to usable DNA estimated by amplifying housekeeping genes. The preseqR package was used to estimate richness by extrapolating to 400,000 templates for PBMC samples and to 120,000 templates for tissue samples. Clonality was defined as one minus Pielou's evenness. To identify tissue-enriched TCRs, differential abundance testing was run on productive amino-acid clonotypes with a minimum total count of 5 and an alpha of 0.1. The Jaccard Index and the Morisita Overlap Index were used to measure repertoire overlap between compartments. GLIPH grouped TCR beta CDR3s together with public tetramer-defined viral CDR3s, and a viral motif had to include at least three viral sequences and show V-gene enrichment. Here the immuneACCESS table is served through TCRdb, limited to in-frame sequences with V and J called. Missing clones are a known gap in these copies; in checked studies unresolved V genes cover under half, and the rest lacks a known reason. Clonal size and the V and J genes are those of that table, whereas D and trimming came from the DNA. This sample comprises some 140,000 clones, more than 80% of them detected only once. The ten largest clones take up over 1.5% of the sample.

This clone has just a few counts. The antigen it recognizes is unknown. Base qualities are not recorded, but no much larger clone differs from it by a single base. At diagnosis, tumor, uninvolved tumor-adjacent lung and peripheral blood were collected and then preserved as a mix of FFPE and fresh-frozen material. Blood samples were analyzed as peripheral blood mononuclear cells for TCR repertoire profiling. This sample comprised peripheral blood, obtained before any cancer treatment. The chain uses TRBV28 and TRBJ1-2; 8 of the junction bases match TRBD1. This receptor was identified in a female donor of 60 years or more with stage I lung adenocarcinoma. CDR3 reads: CASTLGQGLDYGYTF. Read as DNA, the sequence is TGTGCCAGCACTCTAGGACAGGGATTAGACTATGGCTACACCTTC.